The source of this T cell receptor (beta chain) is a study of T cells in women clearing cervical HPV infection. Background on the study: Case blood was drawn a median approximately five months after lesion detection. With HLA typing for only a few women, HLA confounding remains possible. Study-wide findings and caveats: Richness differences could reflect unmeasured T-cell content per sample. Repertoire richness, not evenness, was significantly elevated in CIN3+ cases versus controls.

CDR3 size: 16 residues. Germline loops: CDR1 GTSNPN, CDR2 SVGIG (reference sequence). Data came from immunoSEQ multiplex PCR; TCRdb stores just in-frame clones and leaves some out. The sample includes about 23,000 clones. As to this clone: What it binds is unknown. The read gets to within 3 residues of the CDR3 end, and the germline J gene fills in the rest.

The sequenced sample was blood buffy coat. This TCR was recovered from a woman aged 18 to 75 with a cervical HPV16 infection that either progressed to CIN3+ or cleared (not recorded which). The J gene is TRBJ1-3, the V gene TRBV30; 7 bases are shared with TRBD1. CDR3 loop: CAWSVGRGYGLGTIYF. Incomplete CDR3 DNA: TGTGCCTGGAGTGTTGGCAGGGGGTATGGATTGGGTACC.